This T cell receptor (beta chain) was captured by sequencing in a study of blood T cell repertoires in COVID-19. The CDR3 runs to 16 residues. The germline CDR1 and CDR2 sequences are SGHAT and FQNNGV. After removal of 1 base from V and 7 bases from J, the junction contained 7 bases not matched to a gene. This table comes from immunoSEQ multiplex PCR, and its TCRdb copy is limited to in-frame clones, with some not included. This sample carries 300,000 to 350,000 clones, 80% to 90% of them seen once, and the ten largest clones take around 4.4%. The receptor was derived from a woman aged 40 to 50 with acute COVID-19. What was sequenced was PBMCs or T cells enriched from blood (not recorded which). This chain connects TRBV11-2 to TRBJ2-3; 11 bases are shared with TRBD2. Here the CDR3 DNA reads TGTGCCAGCAGCTTAGTGATTAGCGGGGGGGCATATACGCAGTATTTT. Translated: CASSLVISGGAYTQYF.